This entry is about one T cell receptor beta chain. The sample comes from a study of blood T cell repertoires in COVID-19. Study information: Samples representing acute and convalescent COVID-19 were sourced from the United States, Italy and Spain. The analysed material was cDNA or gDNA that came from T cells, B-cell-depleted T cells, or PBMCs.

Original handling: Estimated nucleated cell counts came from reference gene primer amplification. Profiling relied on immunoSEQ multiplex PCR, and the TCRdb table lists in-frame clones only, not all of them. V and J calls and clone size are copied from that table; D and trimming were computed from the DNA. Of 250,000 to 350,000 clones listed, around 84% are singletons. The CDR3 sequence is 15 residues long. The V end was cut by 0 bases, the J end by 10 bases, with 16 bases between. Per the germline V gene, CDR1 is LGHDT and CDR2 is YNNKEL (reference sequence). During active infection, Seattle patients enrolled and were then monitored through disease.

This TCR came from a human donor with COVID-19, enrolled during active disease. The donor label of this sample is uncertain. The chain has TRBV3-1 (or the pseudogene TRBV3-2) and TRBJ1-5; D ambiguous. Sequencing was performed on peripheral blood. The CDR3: CASSQDLGSIGPQHF. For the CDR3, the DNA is TGTGCCAGCAGCCAAGATCTAGGATCCATCGGCCCCCAGCATTTT.